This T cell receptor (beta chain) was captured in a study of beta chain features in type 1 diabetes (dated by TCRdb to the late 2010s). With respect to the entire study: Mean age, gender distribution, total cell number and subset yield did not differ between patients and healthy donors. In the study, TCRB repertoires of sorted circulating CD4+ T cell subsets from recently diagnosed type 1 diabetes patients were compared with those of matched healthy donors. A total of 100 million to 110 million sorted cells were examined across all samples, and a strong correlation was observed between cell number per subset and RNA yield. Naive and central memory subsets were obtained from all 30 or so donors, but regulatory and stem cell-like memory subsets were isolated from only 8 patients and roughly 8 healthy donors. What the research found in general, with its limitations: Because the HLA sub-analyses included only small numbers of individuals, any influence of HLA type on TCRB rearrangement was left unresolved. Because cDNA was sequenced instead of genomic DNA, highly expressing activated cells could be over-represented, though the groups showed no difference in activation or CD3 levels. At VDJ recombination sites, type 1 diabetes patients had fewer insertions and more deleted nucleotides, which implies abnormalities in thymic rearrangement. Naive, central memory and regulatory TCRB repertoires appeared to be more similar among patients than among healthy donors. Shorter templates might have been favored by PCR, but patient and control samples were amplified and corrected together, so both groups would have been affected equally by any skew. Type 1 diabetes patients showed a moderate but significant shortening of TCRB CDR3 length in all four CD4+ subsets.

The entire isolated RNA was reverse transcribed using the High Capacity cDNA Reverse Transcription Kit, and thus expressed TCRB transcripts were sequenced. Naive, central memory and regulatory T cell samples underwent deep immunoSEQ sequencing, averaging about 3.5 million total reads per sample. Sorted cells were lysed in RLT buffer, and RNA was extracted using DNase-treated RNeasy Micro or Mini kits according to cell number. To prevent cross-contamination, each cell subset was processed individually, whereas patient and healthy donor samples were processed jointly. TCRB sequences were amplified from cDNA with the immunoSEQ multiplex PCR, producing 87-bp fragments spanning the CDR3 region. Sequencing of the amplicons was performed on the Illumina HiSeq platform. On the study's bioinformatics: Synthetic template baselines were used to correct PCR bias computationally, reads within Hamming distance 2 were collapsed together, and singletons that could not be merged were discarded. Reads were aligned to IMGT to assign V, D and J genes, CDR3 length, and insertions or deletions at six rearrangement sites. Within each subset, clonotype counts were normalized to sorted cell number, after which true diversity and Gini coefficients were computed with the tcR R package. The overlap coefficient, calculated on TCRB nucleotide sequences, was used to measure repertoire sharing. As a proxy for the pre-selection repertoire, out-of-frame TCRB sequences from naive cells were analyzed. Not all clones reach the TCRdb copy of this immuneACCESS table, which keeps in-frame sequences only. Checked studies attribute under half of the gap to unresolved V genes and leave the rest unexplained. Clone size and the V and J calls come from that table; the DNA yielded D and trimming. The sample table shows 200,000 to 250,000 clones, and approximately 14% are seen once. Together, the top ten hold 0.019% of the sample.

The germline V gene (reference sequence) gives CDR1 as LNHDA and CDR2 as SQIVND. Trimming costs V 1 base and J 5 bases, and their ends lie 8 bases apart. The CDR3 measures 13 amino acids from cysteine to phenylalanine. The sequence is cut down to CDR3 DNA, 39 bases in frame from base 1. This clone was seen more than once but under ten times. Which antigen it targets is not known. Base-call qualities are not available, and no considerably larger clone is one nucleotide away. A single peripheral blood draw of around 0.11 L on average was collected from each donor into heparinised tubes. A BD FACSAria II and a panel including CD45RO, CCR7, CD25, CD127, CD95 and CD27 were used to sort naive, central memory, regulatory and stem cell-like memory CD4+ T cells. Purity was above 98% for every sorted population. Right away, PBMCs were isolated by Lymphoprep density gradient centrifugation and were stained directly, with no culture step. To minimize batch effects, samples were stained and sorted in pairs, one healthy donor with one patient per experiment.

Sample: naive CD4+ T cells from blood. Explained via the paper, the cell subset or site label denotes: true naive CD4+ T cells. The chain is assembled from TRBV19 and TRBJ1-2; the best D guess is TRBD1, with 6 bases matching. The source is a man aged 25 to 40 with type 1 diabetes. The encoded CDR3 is CASSIAGEYGYTF. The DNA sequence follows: TGTGCCAGTAGTATAGCAGGGGAGTATGGCTACACCTTC. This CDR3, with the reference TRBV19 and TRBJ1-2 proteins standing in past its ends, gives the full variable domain DGGITQSPKYLFRKEGQNVTLSCEQNLNHDAMYWYRQDPGQGLRLIYYSQIVNDFQKGDIAEGYSVSREKKESFPLTVTSAQKNPTAFYLCASSIAGEYGYTFGSGTRLTVV.